The 27 T cell receptor beta chains listed next were all sequenced from one sample in a study of T cell repertoires in cytomegalovirus infection. TCRdb re-derived calls from the reads in MiXCR, one entry per CDR3 protein. This table has 65,000 to 85,000 distinct CDR3 sequences, 25% to 30% appearing once. Antigens for these TCRs are unknown. The sequencing used CD8+ T cells from cultured PBMCs, collected from culture after CMV antigen stimulation. The receptors stem from a human donor in good health (CMV status not recorded). Some clones in this sample may be carry-over from other donors' samples.

This clonotype was recorded many times. The rearrangement uses TRBV7-2 and TRBJ2-3, with D perhaps TRBD2 (6 bases). The CDR3 spans 17 residues. Trimming shortened V by 5 bases and J by 2 bases, and 20 bases separated the two germline ends. The germline CDR1 and CDR2 sequences are SGHTA and FQGNSA. DNA of the CDR3: TGTGCCAGCAGCCGACCGACATCTAGCGACGACACAGATACGCAGTATTTT. Its protein product is CASSRPTSSDDTDTQYF.

This clonotype has only a few counts. V is TRBV15 and J is TRBJ2-1; TRBD2 agrees at 10 bases. V lost 1 base and J lost 5; bases outside the gene matches: 5. The germline V gene encodes CDR1 LNHNV and CDR2 YYDKDF (reference sequence). The CDR3 loop spans 16 amino acids. CDR3 sequence reads: CATSRVRLAGDNEQFF. The CDR3 coding sequence is TGTGCCACCAGCAGAGTAAGGCTAGCGGGAGACAATGAGCAGTTCTTC.

The V call is TRBV14, the J call TRBJ2-3; D unclear. CDR3 length equals 13 residues. The V and J ends lost 2 bases and 6 bases respectively, with 9 bases between them. Per the germline V gene, CDR1 is SGHDN and CDR2 is FVKESK. As DNA, the CDR3 is TGTGCCAGCAGCCAAACTCTGAGGGATACGCAGTATTTT. This sequence encodes CASSQTLRDTQYF.

V gene TRBV2 combines with J gene TRBJ1-1, with D possibly matching TRBD1 (5 bases). With 3 bases removed from V and 4 bases from J, the gap between germline ends came to 6 bases. Germline CDR1 SNHLY, CDR2 FYNNEI. This CDR3 has 12 amino acids. DNA of the CDR3: TGTGCCAGCAGTGACCAGGGCACTGAAGCTTTCTTT. Translation gives CASSDQGTEAFF.

The chain is built from TRBV7-9 and TRBJ1-2; tentatively, D is TRBD1 (6 bases). CDR3 size: 19 residues. Between the trimmed V and J ends, which lost 5 bases and 7 bases, there was a span of 32 bases. The V gene's germline CDR1 is SEHNR and CDR2 FQNEAQ (reference sequence). Here the CDR3 reads CASSPWGRPDRQVSSGYTF. DNA of the CDR3: TGTGCCAGCAGCCCTTGGGGTAGGCCGGACAGACAAGTATCTAGTGGCTACACCTTC.

This clonotype appeared a few times. J is TRBJ2-7 and V is TRBV12-3 or TRBV12-4, with D tentatively TRBD2 (7 bases). Trimming took 1 base from V and 2 from J, leaving 9 bases between them. The CDR3 consists of 14 residues. The CDR3 loop reads CASSLEGGTYEQYF. CDR3 sequence (DNA): TGTGCCAGCAGTTTAGAGGGGGGGACCTACGAGCAGTACTTC.

This clonotype appeared many times. This rearrangement joins TRBV7-8 to TRBJ1-1; D ambiguous. The V gene's germline CDR1 is SGHVS and CDR2 FQNEAQ. V was clipped by 2 bases and J by 5 bases, with 6 bases between them. This CDR3 is 12 amino acids long. CDR3: CASSLLGTEAFF. CDR3 nucleotides: TGTGCCAGCAGCTTATTGGGGACTGAAGCTTTCTTT.

Only a few counts were recorded for this clonotype. The CDR3 is CAHGASGKDEQFF. The CDR3 nucleotides are TGCGCCCATGGGGCTAGCGGGAAGGATGAGCAGTTCTTC. This chain links TRBV10-2 with TRBJ2-1, with TRBD2 matching 9 bases. Trimming at V came to 11 bases and at J to 8 bases, leaving 10 bases not matched to a gene. Germline CDR1 WSHSY, CDR2 SAAADI. The CDR3 contains 13 residues.

This clonotype was detected a few times. The chain uses TRBV20-1 and TRBJ2-1, with 9 nucleotides matching TRBD2. CDR3 length: 15 amino acids. V trimming: 3 bases; J trimming: 8 bases; junction bases outside the gene matches: 11. Germline CDR1 and CDR2: DFQATT and SNEGSKA (reference sequence). CDR3 sequence reads: CSASPSGKQGDEQFF. The CDR3 DNA sequence: TGCAGTGCTAGTCCTAGCGGGAAACAGGGCGATGAGCAGTTCTTC.

The V call is TRBV12-3 or TRBV12-4, the J call TRBJ1-2; D is undetermined. The CDR3 sequence is 13 residues long. V shed 6 bases and J shed 1 base, with 9 bases lying between them. The CDR3 region is CASSGMNNYGYTF. The CDR3 bases are TGTGCCAGCAGCGGGATGAATAACTATGGCTACACCTTC.

This chain connects TRBV6-1 to TRBJ2-2; D call uncertain. In germline, CDR1 is MNHNS, CDR2 SASEGT. This CDR3 is 11 amino acids long. With 6 bases removed from V and 6 bases from J, the gap between germline ends came to 5 bases. CDR3: CASRESGELFF. Written as DNA, the CDR3 is TGTGCCAGCAGGGAATCCGGGGAGCTGTTTTTT.

This clonotype was counted only a few times. This rearrangement joins TRBV4-3 to TRBJ1-2; D is ambiguous. Germline CDR1 LGHNA, CDR2 YSLEER. Trimming pared 0 bases from V and 7 bases from J, leaving 15 bases between. This CDR3 contains 15 residues. For the CDR3, the DNA is TGCGCCAGCAGCCAAGATTGGGCGAACAGTATTGGCTACACCTTC. Translating it yields CASSQDWANSIGYTF.

The rearrangement uses TRBV7-2 and TRBJ1-4, with 7 positions matching TRBD1. Germline values: CDR1 SGHTA, CDR2 FQGNSA. Trimming at V came to 1 base and at J to 5 bases, leaving 7 bases not matched to a gene. This CDR3 region has 16 residues. The CDR3 DNA is TGTGCCAGCAGCTTAGAATTGGGGACAGCGAATGAAAAACTGTTTTTT. Translation gives CASSLELGTANEKLFF. The full variable domain, with the rest looked up from reference TRBV7-2 and TRBJ1-4, is GAGVSQSPSNKVTEKGKDVELRCDPISGHTALYWYRQSLGQGLEFLIYFQGNSAPDKSGLPSDRFSAERTGGSVSTLTIQRTQQEDSAVYLCASSLELGTANEKLFFGSGTQLSVL.

In the case of this clonotype: A much more abundant neighbour one base away suggests this may be a read error. The chain combines TRBV2 with TRBJ1-1, with D perhaps matching TRBD1 (6 bases). This CDR3 is 14 amino acids long. Germline V gene sequence: CDR1 SNHLY, CDR2 FYNNEI. The DNA of the CDR3 is TGTGTCAGCAGTGATGTAGGGGGGGTCACTGAAGCTTTCTTT. Protein product: CVSSDVGGVTEAFF. Combining the CDR3 with reference TRBV2 and TRBJ1-1 gives the whole variable domain EPEVTQTPSHQVTQMGQEVILRCVPISNHLYFYWYRQILGQKVEFLVSFYNNEISEKSEIFDDQFSVERPDGSNFTLKIRSTKLEDSAMYFCVSSDVGGVTEAFFGQGTRLTVV.

In the case of this clonotype: Possible read error: a much larger clone is one base away. The chain has TRBV7-3 and TRBJ2-5; a possible D gene is TRBD1 (6 bases). The CDR3 extends over 14 amino acids. V dropped 1 base and J dropped 5 bases, with 11 bases sitting between them. Germline CDR1 is SGHTA and CDR2 is FQGTGA. Written as DNA, the CDR3 is TGTGCCAGCAGCTTAAGGTCAGGGGCGGAGACCCAGTACTTC. This translates into CASSLRSGAETQYF.

The genes are TRBV7-9 and TRBJ1-6, with 10 nucleotides matching TRBD1. The CDR3 spans 15 residues. The trim removed 4 bases at V and 11 bases at J, leaving 8 bases unmatched. In germline, CDR1 is SEHNR, CDR2 FQNEAQ (reference sequence). In DNA form, the CDR3 reads TGTGCCAGCAGCTGGGACAGGGGATCTCAGGCACCCCTCCACTTT. Its protein is CASSWDRGSQAPLHF.

J is TRBJ2-5 and V is TRBV28; 7 positions match TRBD1. The germline V gene has CDR1 MDHEN and CDR2 SYDVKM. With 4 bases clipped from V and 0 bases from J, the junction kept 5 bases outside the gene matches. CDR3 size: 15 residues. In nucleotides, the CDR3 is TGTGCCAGCAGTTACAGGGGAATGTACCAAGAGACCCAGTACTTC. It yields the protein CASSYRGMYQETQYF.

V gene TRBV27 combines with J gene TRBJ1-5; D unclear. Germline V CDR1 and CDR2: MNHEY, SMNVEV (reference sequence). The germline V and J ends were trimmed by 3 bases and 3 bases, with 3 bases remaining between them. The CDR3 is made up of 12 amino acids. The DNA of the CDR3 is TGTGCCAGCAGTTTCCCCAATCAGCCCCAGCATTTT. This encodes CASSFPNQPQHF.

The CDR3 protein is CASSYQLAVSHEQYF. CDR3 coding DNA: TGTGCCAGCAGTTACCAACTAGCGGTTTCCCACGAGCAGTACTTC. V gene TRBV6-5 combines with J gene TRBJ2-7, with 8 nucleotides matching TRBD2. The V segment lost 2 bases and the J segment 5 bases; nucleotides outside the gene matches: 8. The CDR3 has 15 residues. Germline V gene lookup returns CDR1 MNHEY and CDR2 SVGAGI.

This clonotype was found a few times. This chain connects TRBV7-9 to TRBJ2-2, with TRBD1 matching 8 bases. The ends lost 5 bases at V and 4 bases at J; junction bases unmatched: 3. The CDR3 contains 14 residues. The germline V gene encodes CDR1 SEHNR and CDR2 FQNEAQ (reference sequence). CDR3 residues: CASSLDRGTGELFF. The CDR3 nucleotides read TGTGCCAGCAGCCTCGACAGGGGCACCGGGGAGCTGTTTTTT.

The chain joins TRBV6-6 to TRBJ2-7; no reliable D call. Trimming took off 0 bases at V and 7 bases at J, with 7 bases between the two ends. This CDR3 has 12 residues. The germline V gene encodes CDR1 MNHNY and CDR2 SVGAGI (reference sequence). Written as DNA, the CDR3 is TGTGCCAGCAGTTACTCGATTGTTGAGCAGTACTTC. The encoded protein is CASSYSIVEQYF.

Many counts were recorded for this clonotype. The chain combines TRBV7-2 with TRBJ1-2, with TRBD1 as a possible D gene (5 bases). The CDR3 spans 16 residues. V was shortened by 4 bases and J by 6 bases, with 21 bases between the two germline ends. Germline V gene sequence: CDR1 SGHTA, CDR2 FQGNSA. CDR3 protein: CASSSSGASAPNGYTF. The CDR3 DNA reads as TGTGCCAGCAGCTCAAGTGGGGCCTCTGCTCCGAATGGCTACACCTTC.

This clonotype was observed a handful of times. The chain joins TRBV28 to TRBJ2-7; 9 positions match TRBD1. V shed 4 bases, J shed 2 bases, and the junction held 6 bases outside the gene matches. The CDR3 length is 15 residues. Per the germline V gene, CDR1 is MDHEN and CDR2 is SYDVKM. CDR3 nucleotides: TGTGCCAGCAGTTCAGGACAGGGGAGGACCTACGAGCAGTACTTC. It codes for CASSSGQGRTYEQYF.

The rearrangement joins TRBV7-2 to TRBJ2-1; no firm D call. There are 13 residues in the CDR3. Germline CDR1 SGHTA, CDR2 FQGNSA. The V end lost 5 bases, the J end lost 9 bases, and 14 bases lay between the germline ends. In DNA form, the CDR3 reads TGTGCCAGCAGCCCCACGTTCGGACGTGAGCAGTTCTTC. This sequence encodes CASSPTFGREQFF.

This clonotype was observed many times. The chain combines TRBV11-2 with TRBJ2-7; 7 bases map to TRBD1. Trimming took 1 base from V and 3 from J; bases not matched to a gene: 3. Germline values: CDR1 SGHAT, CDR2 FQNNGV. The CDR3 length is 14 residues. The chain's CDR3 is CASSLGTGNYEQYF. In nucleotides, the CDR3 is TGTGCCAGCAGCTTAGGGACAGGCAACTACGAGCAGTACTTC. Looking up the rest from reference TRBV11-2 and TRBJ2-7 gives the full variable domain: EAGVAQSPRYKIIEKRQSVAFWCNPISGHATLYWYQQILGQGPKLLIQFQNNGVVDDSQLPKDRFSAERLKGVDSTLKIQPAKLEDSAVYLCASSLGTGNYEQYFGPGTRLTVT.

CDR3 sequence: CASSQDMDRNYGYTF. In nucleotides, the CDR3 is TGCGCCAGCAGCCAGGATATGGACAGGAACTATGGCTACACCTTC. The rearrangement uses TRBV4-3 and TRBJ1-2, with 7 bases lining up with TRBD1. The trim removed 3 bases at V and 2 bases at J, leaving 6 bases unmatched. CDR1 LGHNA and CDR2 YSLEER come from the germline V gene. The CDR3 has 15 amino acids.

A word on this clonotype: The junction does not match germline at one end; this may be a read error. The chain employs TRBV12-3 or TRBV12-4 and TRBJ1-3, with D uncertain. The CDR3 covers 15 residues. CDR3 amino acids: CANSPLPVSGNTIYF. The CDR3 DNA is TGTGCCAACAGTCCCCTACCTGTCTCTGGAAACACCATATATTTT.